This T cell receptor beta chain is from a study of shared clonotypes between healthy human individuals. This CDR3 contains 13 residues. The V gene lost 4 bases and the J gene lost 6 bases, with 9 bases spanning the gap. Germline V gene sequence: CDR1 MDHEN, CDR2 SYDVKM. Clones were sequenced by immunoSEQ multiplex PCR, and TCRdb holds only the in-frame ones, with some missing. This repertoire shows about 560,000 clones, just over 75% found once; its top ten account for 9.5% to 15%. This clone has more than one count but fewer than ten. Sequencing was done on a sample of PBMCs. J is TRBJ1-4 and V is TRBV28; D is possibly TRBD1 (5 bases). The source of this sequence is a middle-aged woman in good health. Some clones in this sample may be carry-over from other donors' samples. This chain's CDR3 is CASSSGDDEKLFF. The CDR3 nucleotides read TGTGCCAGCAGTTCGGGGGATGATGAAAAACTGTTTTTT.